This T cell receptor (beta chain) derives from a study of cytomegalovirus exposure and HLA in healthy donors (TCRdb year 2017). The study in broad terms: An earlier analysis of approximately 550 of the donors reported more than 250 Gb of sequence data and about 100 million unique TCR beta sequences from 150 million to 200 million T cells. An early release that covered approximately 600 HLA-typed donors contained about 290 gigabases of sequencing data and about 93 million unique TCR sequences. The genetic ancestry cluster associated with self-reported Caucasian donors included over 80% of the roughly 400 genotyped donors. The aim of the study was to test whether cataloging public T cell receptors could identify signatures of past pathogen exposure. Using immunosequencing, the study profiled T cell repertoires from fewer than 700 subjects and related those repertoires to cytomegalovirus serostatus. In addition to the first cohort of roughly 670 subjects, a separate validation cohort of 130 or so different subjects was used. High-throughput TCR immunosequencing, statistical association of individual TCRs with disease status, and machine learning were combined to predict cytomegalovirus infection status. In a later analysis, previously published TCR beta repertoires from 670 or so donors were re-analyzed and high-resolution HLA genotyping was added so that TCR occurrence patterns could be studied. The later analysis used no new phenotypic data to find candidate immune exposures, relying instead on TCR beta sequences and their occurrence across donors. An earlier analysis of roughly 580 of the donors used high-throughput TCR beta sequencing to judge whether each TCR beta V gene segment behaved as functional or pseudogenic. Donor age, sex, ethnicity and CMV serostatus were collected together with the repertoire data. A later genetic analysis took genome-wide SNP genotypes for about 55% of the 666 donors and used that subset as a discovery cohort. Every repertoire in the discovery cohort had been generated on one and the same sequencing platform. HLA typing covered class I and class II loci at four-digit resolution. Typing coverage varied by locus: about 629-630 donors for A, B, C, DRB1 and DQB1; some 520 for DQA1; around 610 for DPA1; approximately 450 for DPB1. About five DR-DQ haplotypes were treated as single units for association and clustering because of strong linkage in the cohort. On average, around 200,000 unique TCR beta nucleotide sequences were sequenced per donor among roughly 430 genotyped donors of the cohort, with 15% to 20% of those sequences being non-productive.

Paper-wide results and their limitations: The authors suggested that the approach could potentially be extended to other disease states and immunological phenotypes. In both the original and validation cohorts, the classifier was reported to diagnose cytomegalovirus status with high specificity and sensitivity. Specific HLA alleles were associated with 15,000 to 20,000 TCR beta sequences at a false discovery rate of 0.05 in a later analysis. Sequencing depth was assumed to be roughly uniform across donors in the presence/absence analyses, though that assumption may not hold. CMV serostatus was the only immune exposure information available for the cohort. A further reported finding was that TCR beta sequences accurately predicted the HLA-A and HLA-B alleles for most subjects in the first cohort. In a later analysis, several top co-occurrence clusters were reported to appear linked to parvovirus B19, influenza, CMV and Epstein-Barr virus. In an earlier analysis of some 500 of the donors, most TCR beta V segments appeared in productive rearrangements about 87% or about 30% of the time, broadly matching IMGT annotations. Because HLA typing was unavailable for some donors at each locus, only the typed subset was used in association tests. In a later genetic analysis, fewer N-insertions in productive TCRs were reported among donors in an Asian-associated ancestry cluster than the roughly 700-donor mean. Linkage disequilibrium might explain the correlated functional status among segregating V segments, but an unknown experimental factor could not be excluded. Assigning TCR associations to individual alleles was difficult when HLA alleles, especially DR and DQ, strongly co-occurred. A few of the identified cytomegalovirus-associated TCR beta chains were confirmed in vitro to be specific for cytomegalovirus antigens. Only TCR beta chains were sequenced in this cohort, and the absence of alpha or paired-chain data limited detectable features. Most TCR sequences were observed very rarely across donors, whereas some public TCRs were present in many individuals. The sequencing pipeline was judged likely to have produced a cluster of highly shared sequence variants as a technical artifact. According to a later analysis, most CMV-associated TCR beta chains appeared to be HLA-restricted, and the HLA associations seemed to be driven largely by CMV exposure. Some IMGT-functional V segments, including TRBV6-2 and TRBV6-3, could not be told apart with the 87-base-pair reads, so those segments were excluded. According to a later analysis, TCR association rates differed among HLA loci, with DRB1 alleles showing the most associated TCRs and HLA-C alleles showing the fewest. In the study, roughly 160 TCR beta chains were listed as associated with cytomegalovirus. V-gene and J-gene trimming of TCR beta chains was associated with a missense DCLRE1C variant in a later genetic analysis, and the association was replicated in an independent cohort. Over 15 rarely observed V segments, including chromosome 9 orphons, were excluded from the earlier analysis of several hundred of the donors because counts were too low. A later analysis found that HLA-associated TCR beta chains were more clonally expanded and had lower generation probabilities than equally common non-associated chains.

Reading the germline V gene gives CDR1 ENHRY and CDR2 SYGVKD. From the cysteine up to the phenylalanine, the CDR3 has a length of 14 residues. This entry keeps only the CDR3 DNA: 42 bases, framed from base 1. V is pared back by 3 bases and J by 10 bases, with 18 bases lying between the germline termini. The cohort comprised under 700 healthy bone marrow donors. Cohort members were all nominally healthy when sampled, although unrecorded immune exposures were likely present. The donor tested CMV seropositive and was one of the 289 seropositive cohort members. A peripheral blood sample was provided by each donor, and peripheral blood mononuclear cells were used for TCR beta sequencing. The Qiagen DNeasy Blood Extraction Kit was used to extract genomic DNA from the blood cell samples. Preparation of the library involved the immunoSEQ multiplex PCR assay. The multiplex PCR relied on a mix of 60 forward primers for TCR Vbeta segments and 13 reverse primers for TCR Jbeta segments. The CDR3 region of rearranged TCR beta genes was amplified from genomic DNA with a multiplex PCR assay. The amplified TCR beta libraries were sequenced on the Illumina HiSeq System as 87-base-pair reads. Concerning the study's data processing: A later analysis tallied 70 million to 100 million unique TCR beta chains across the approximately 670 repertoires, and 10 million to 11 million of those chains were shared by two or more donors. To remove PCR and sequencing errors, raw reads were error-corrected and collapsed into unique sequences using a nearest-neighbor algorithm that merged closely related sequences. V, D and J gene segments were assigned by aligning CDR3 sequences to IMGT reference sequences. For a sequence to be retained, a match of at least six nucleotides was required to both a V gene segment and a J gene segment. Rearrangements were called productive when the CDR3 lacked stop codons and stayed in frame with V and J; all others were non-productive. Following IMGT convention, CDR3 was defined as the stretch from the second conserved V-encoded cysteine to the conserved J-encoded phenylalanine. Sequences without an unambiguous match to a single V gene segment were excluded from the earlier analysis of about 600 of the donors. An earlier analysis of a few hundred of the donors called V segments functional above 56.7% productive rearrangements and segregating when the between-donor standard deviation exceeded 5%. A statistical classification framework was developed to diagnose cytomegalovirus status using the catalog of TCR beta chain sequences. In a later analysis, V and J genes were assigned by comparing TCR nucleotide sequences against IMGT/GENE-DB human TR gene sequences. The TCRdist pipeline was used in a later analysis to assign CDR3 sequences and most-parsimonious VDJ recombination scenarios. In a later analysis, each TCR beta chain was defined by its CDR3 amino acid sequence together with its V-gene family, and reads lacking a unique V-gene family were excluded. To address suspected cross-contamination and a sequencing artifact, a later analysis removed approximately 600 highly shared, low-generation-probability nucleotide sequences. For each public chain, a later analysis derived a clonal expansion index from normalized ranks of inferred template counts within each repertoire. In a later analysis, generation probabilities were computed using a VDJ recombination model fitted to out-of-frame rearrangements, and the results were checked against IGoR. In a later analysis, hypergeometric tests were used to score TCR-TCR, TCR-HLA and TCR-CMV co-occurrence, with a repertoire-size bias correction applied to TCR pairs. In a later analysis, false discovery rates were estimated by permuting HLA or CMV assignments 20 times. A later analysis grouped co-occurring TCRs with DBSCAN, adding TCRdist sequence similarity when clustering within HLA-allele-positive subsets. For co-occurrence clustering, repertoires with fewer than 30,000 or more than 120,000 public chains were excluded, along with roughly 5 repertoires with anomalous nucleotide sharing. The table was pulled from immuneACCESS by TCRdb, which kept in-frame rearrangements only. Such tables lose some clones; where checked, under half of the loss comes from unresolved V genes, and the rest has no known cause. That table gives V, J and clone size, and the DNA gave D and trimming. Within this sample are roughly 150,000 clones, with around two thirds of them counted one time only. The ten largest clones represent roughly 10% of the sample.

There are a few counts of this clone. The antigen it binds to is not known. Base qualities are not at hand, and no much larger clone is one base apart. The sequencing input was PBMCs. This TCR was sampled from a young man in good health and CMV-seropositive. The V and J segments used are TRBV10-3 and TRBJ1-1, with an unclear D gene assignment. The CDR3 protein sequence reads: CAISEASLPLGAFF. DNA sequence: TGTGCCATCAGTGAAGCGAGTTTACCTCTCGGAGCTTTCTTT.